A selection of T cell receptor beta chains follows, all from one sample in a study of blood T cells in healthy people across ages. TCRdb called the 5' RACE reads again in MiXCR, with one record for every CDR3 protein. The profile covers about 570,000 distinct CDR3 sequences, with roughly a quarter appearing a single time and around 20% taken by the ten largest. The sequencing input was blood. All receptors derive from a woman aged 70 to 79 in good health. Each CDR3 is given with its conserved first and last residue. Each record gives: D gene, CDR3 length, V gene, J gene, clone size, CDR3 DNA, CDR3 protein. The D gene is left open where the match is weak. Clone size is stated in some rows and not others, as once, few, many or a class when expanded.

D: .; length: 12; V: TRBV12-3/TRBV12-4; J: TRBJ2-5; size: .; DNA: TGTGCCAGCAGTTTAAAATGGGAGACCCAGTACTTC; CDR3: CASSLKWETQYF
D: .; length: 13; V: TRBV29-1; J: TRBJ1-2; size: .; DNA: TGCAGCGTTGGGGGACGGATTAACTATGGCTACACCTTC; CDR3: CSVGGRINYGYTF
D: .; length: 13; V: TRBV7-9; J: TRBJ2-5; size: few; DNA: TGCGCCGGCAGCGTTGGTAGTGCGGAGACCCAGTACTTC; CDR3: CAGSVGSAETQYF
D: TRBD1; length: 14; V: TRBV29-1; J: TRBJ2-2; size: .; DNA: TGCAGCGTCAGCAGGGGGATTCGCACCGGGGAGCTGTTTTTT; CDR3: CSVSRGIRTGELFF
D: .; length: 13; V: TRBV6-2/TRBV6-3; J: TRBJ2-1; size: few; DNA: TGTGCCAGCTGGACAGACTCCTACAATGAGCAGCTCTTC; CDR3: CASWTDSYNEQLF
D: .; length: 15; V: TRBV5-1; J: TRBJ2-5; size: .; DNA: TGCGCCAGCACCCAAGGGGCAACCGGGGAAGAGACCCAGTACTTC; CDR3: CASTQGATGEETQYF
D: TRBD1; length: 18; V: TRBV4-3; J: TRBJ2-6; size: .; DNA: TGCGCCAGCAGCCGCCTGTTTGGGACAGGGGCTGGGGCCAACGTCCTGACTTTC; CDR3: CASSRLFGTGAGANVLTF
D: TRBD1; length: 13; V: TRBV6-2/TRBV6-3; J: TRBJ2-7; size: .; DNA: TGTGCCAGCAGGCTGACAGGGAGCTACGAGCAGTACTTC; CDR3: CASRLTGSYEQYF
D: .; length: 15; V: TRBV5-1; J: TRBJ2-1; size: few; DNA: TGCGCCAGCAGCCCAAACATTGGGGGATACAATGAGCAGTTCTTC; CDR3: CASSPNIGGYNEQFF
D: .; length: 14; V: TRBV30; J: TRBJ1-2; size: .; DNA: TGTGCCTGGTCGCAACTTACCGAGGAGGGACATATAACCTTC; CDR3: CAWSQLTEEGHITF
D: .; length: 14; V: TRBV12-3/TRBV12-4; J: TRBJ2-4; size: .; DNA: TGTGCCAGCAGTTTTGAGATAGCCAAAAACATTCAGTACTTC; CDR3: CASSFEIAKNIQYF
D: .; length: 12; V: TRBV20-1; J: TRBJ2-5; size: .; DNA: TGCAGTGCTGATACAGGGTCGACGGCCCAGTACTTC; CDR3: CSADTGSTAQYF
D: .; length: 11; V: TRBV20-1; J: TRBJ1-5; size: few; DNA: TGCAGTGCTAGGTTTGCAGACACCCAGCATTTT; CDR3: CSARFADTQHF
D: .; length: 16; V: TRBV7-2; J: TRBJ2-7; size: few; DNA: TGTGCCAGCAGCTTAGAGAGGGCGGCGAGCTCCTACGAGCAGTACTTC; CDR3: CASSLERAASSYEQYF
D: .; length: 15; V: TRBV20-1; J: TRBJ1-4; size: .; DNA: TGCAGTGCTAGAGTTGCCGGACGGGTTGATGAAAAACTGTTTTTT; CDR3: CSARVAGRVDEKLFF
D: TRBD1; length: 13; V: TRBV20-1; J: TRBJ2-7; size: .; DNA: TGCAGTGCTAGATGGGACAGGGGTGGCGAGCAGTACTTC; CDR3: CSARWDRGGEQYF
D: TRBD2; length: 15; V: TRBV7-3; J: TRBJ2-3; size: few; DNA: TGTGCCAGCAGCCCATCTAGCGGGGCTACAGATACGCAGTATTTT; CDR3: CASSPSSGATDTQYF
D: .; length: 13; V: TRBV30; J: TRBJ2-2; size: many; DNA: TGTGCCTGGAGGGCGGGAACGACCGGGGAGCTGTTTTTT; CDR3: CAWRAGTTGELFF
D: .; length: 17; V: TRBV12-3/TRBV12-4; J: TRBJ2-5; size: .; DNA: TGTGCCAGCAGCCCTCACCCGTGGCAGGGTGCGGACGAGACCCAGTACTTC; CDR3: CASSPHPWQGADETQYF
D: TRBD2; length: 14; V: TRBV10-3; J: TRBJ2-3; size: .; DNA: TGTGCCATCAGTTCAAGCGGGGGCACAGATACGCAGTATTTT; CDR3: CAISSSGGTDTQYF
D: .; length: 14; V: TRBV15; J: TRBJ2-6; size: .; DNA: TGTGCCACCAGCAGGGAGTCTGGGGCCAACGTCCTGACTTTC; CDR3: CATSRESGANVLTF
D: .; length: 15; V: TRBV15; J: TRBJ2-3; size: .; DNA: TGTGCCACCAGTACTCGACAGGAGATCTCAGATACGCAGTATTTT; CDR3: CATSTRQEISDTQYF
D: .; length: 14; V: TRBV5-1; J: TRBJ1-1; size: .; DNA: TGCGCCAGCAGAGACCCAAAGGGTGGGACTGAAGCTTTCTTT; CDR3: CASRDPKGGTEAFF
D: TRBD1; length: 18; V: TRBV7-2; J: TRBJ2-5; size: .; DNA: TGTGCCAGCAGCTTGCCCACCAGGACAGGGTTATCCCAAGAGACCCAGTACTTC; CDR3: CASSLPTRTGLSQETQYF
D: TRBD2; length: 17; V: TRBV9; J: TRBJ2-2; size: few; DNA: TGTGCCAGCAGCCCGACGCGGCTAGCGGGGGGGCGCGGGGAGCTGTTTTTT; CDR3: CASSPTRLAGGRGELFF
D: .; length: 13; V: TRBV4-3; J: TRBJ2-3; size: few; DNA: TGCGCCAGCAGCCAGGCAGACACAGATACGCAGTATTTT; CDR3: CASSQADTDTQYF
D: .; length: 15; V: TRBV5-1; J: TRBJ2-2; size: many; DNA: TGCGCCAGCAGGTTGACTGGGGCCGAGACCGGGGAGCTGTTTTTT; CDR3: CASRLTGAETGELFF
D: .; length: 13; V: TRBV29-1; J: TRBJ2-7; size: few; DNA: TGCAGCGTCCGGCAGGTGAGCTCCTACGAGCAGTACTTC; CDR3: CSVRQVSSYEQYF
D: TRBD1; length: 14; V: TRBV27; J: TRBJ2-3; size: .; DNA: TGTGCCAGCAGTTACGGGACAGAGACAGATACGCAGTATTTT; CDR3: CASSYGTETDTQYF
D: .; length: 14; V: TRBV5-1; J: TRBJ1-4; size: few; DNA: TGCGCCAGCAGCTTAGACCCCGAGAATGAAAAACTGTTTTTT; CDR3: CASSLDPENEKLFF
D: TRBD1; length: 16; V: TRBV20-1; J: TRBJ1-5; size: few; DNA: TGCAGTGCTCCAGGACAGGGGCCGATAGGCAATCAGCCCCAGCATTTT; CDR3: CSAPGQGPIGNQPQHF
D: TRBD1; length: 16; V: TRBV7-9; J: TRBJ1-5; size: .; DNA: TGTGCCAGCAGCTTAGCGGAGACAGGGGGCGTTCAGCCCCAGCATTTT; CDR3: CASSLAETGGVQPQHF
D: TRBD2; length: 16; V: TRBV5-6; J: TRBJ2-3; size: .; DNA: TGTGCCAGCAGCTTGGGAACTAGCGGGGGTATCGATACGCAGTATTTT; CDR3: CASSLGTSGGIDTQYF
D: .; length: 13; V: TRBV2; J: TRBJ2-3; size: .; DNA: TGTGCCAGCAGGGCCGCCGGGCGAAATACGCAGTATTTT; CDR3: CASRAAGRNTQYF
D: .; length: 14; V: TRBV6-2/TRBV6-3; J: TRBJ2-3; size: .; DNA: TGTGCCGGAAAGGGGCTGTCGGGCACAGATACGCAGTATTTT; CDR3: CAGKGLSGTDTQYF